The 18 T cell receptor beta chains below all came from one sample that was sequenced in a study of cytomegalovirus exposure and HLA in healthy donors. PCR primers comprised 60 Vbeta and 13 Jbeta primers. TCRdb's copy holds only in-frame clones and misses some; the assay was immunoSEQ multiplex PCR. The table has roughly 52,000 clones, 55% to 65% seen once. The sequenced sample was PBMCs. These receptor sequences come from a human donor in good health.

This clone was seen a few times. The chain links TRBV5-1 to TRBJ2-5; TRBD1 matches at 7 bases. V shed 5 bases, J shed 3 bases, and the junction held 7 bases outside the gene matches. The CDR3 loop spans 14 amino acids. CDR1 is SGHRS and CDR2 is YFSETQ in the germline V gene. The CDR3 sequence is CASSYGQAEETQYF. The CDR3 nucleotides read TGCGCCAGCAGTTATGGACAGGCGGAAGAGACCCAGTACTTC.

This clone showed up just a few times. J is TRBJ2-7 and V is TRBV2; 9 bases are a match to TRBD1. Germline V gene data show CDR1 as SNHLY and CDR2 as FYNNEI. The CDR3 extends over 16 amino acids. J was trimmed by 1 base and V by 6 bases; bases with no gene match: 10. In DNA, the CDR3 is TGTGCCAGCAGCGCCCCGGGACAGGGAAATTCCTACGAGCAGTACTTC. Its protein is CASSAPGQGNSYEQYF.

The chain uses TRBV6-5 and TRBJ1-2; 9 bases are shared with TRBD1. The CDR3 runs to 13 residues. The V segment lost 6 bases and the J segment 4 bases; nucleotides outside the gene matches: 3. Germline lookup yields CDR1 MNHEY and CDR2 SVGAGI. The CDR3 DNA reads TGTGCCAGCAGAGTGACAGGGGGCTATGGCTACACCTTC. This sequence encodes CASRVTGGYGYTF.

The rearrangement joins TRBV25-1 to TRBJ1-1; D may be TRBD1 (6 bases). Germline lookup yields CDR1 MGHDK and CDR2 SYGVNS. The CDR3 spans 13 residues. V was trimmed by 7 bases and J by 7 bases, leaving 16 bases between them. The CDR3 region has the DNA TGTGCCAGCACCTCCACAGGGAGCCTTGAAGCTTTCTTT. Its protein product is CASTSTGSLEAFF.

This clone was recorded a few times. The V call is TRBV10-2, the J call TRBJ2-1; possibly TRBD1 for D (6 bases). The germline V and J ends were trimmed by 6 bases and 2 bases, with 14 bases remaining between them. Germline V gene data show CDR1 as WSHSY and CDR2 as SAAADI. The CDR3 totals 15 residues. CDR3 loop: CASRDGWGPYNEQFF. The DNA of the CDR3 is TGCGCCAGCAGGGACGGGTGGGGGCCCTACAATGAGCAGTTCTTC.

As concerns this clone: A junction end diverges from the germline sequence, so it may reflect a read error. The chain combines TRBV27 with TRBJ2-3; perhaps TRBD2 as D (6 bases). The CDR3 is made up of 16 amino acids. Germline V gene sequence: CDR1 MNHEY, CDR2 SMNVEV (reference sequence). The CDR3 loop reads CASGLWGVASTDTQYF. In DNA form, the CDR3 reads TGTGCCAGCGGTTTATGGGGGGTAGCATCCACAGATACGCAGTATTTT.

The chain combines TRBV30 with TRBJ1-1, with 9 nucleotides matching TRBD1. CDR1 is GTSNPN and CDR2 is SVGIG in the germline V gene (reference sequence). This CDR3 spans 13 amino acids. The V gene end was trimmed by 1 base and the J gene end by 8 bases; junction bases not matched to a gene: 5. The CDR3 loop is CAWSEYRGREAFF. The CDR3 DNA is TGTGCCTGGAGTGAATACAGGGGGCGAGAAGCTTTCTTT.

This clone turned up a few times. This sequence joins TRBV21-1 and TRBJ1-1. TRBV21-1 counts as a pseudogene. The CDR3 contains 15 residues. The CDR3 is CASSKVSPGDTEAFF. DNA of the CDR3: TGTGCCAGCAGCAAAGTGTCCCCGGGGGACACTGAAGCTTTCTTT.

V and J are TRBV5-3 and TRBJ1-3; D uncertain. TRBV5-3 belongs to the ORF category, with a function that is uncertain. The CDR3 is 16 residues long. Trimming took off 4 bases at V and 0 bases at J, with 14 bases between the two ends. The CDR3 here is CARSLRNDYSGNTIYF. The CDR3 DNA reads TGTGCCAGAAGCCTCAGGAACGACTACTCTGGAAACACCATATATTTT.

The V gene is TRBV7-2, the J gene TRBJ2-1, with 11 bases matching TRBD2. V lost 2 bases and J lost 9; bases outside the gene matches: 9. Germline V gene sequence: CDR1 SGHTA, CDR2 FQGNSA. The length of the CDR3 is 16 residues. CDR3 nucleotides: TGTGCCAGCAGCTTAACTTTAGCGGGGGGGCAAGGTGAGCAGTTCTTC. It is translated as CASSLTLAGGQGEQFF.

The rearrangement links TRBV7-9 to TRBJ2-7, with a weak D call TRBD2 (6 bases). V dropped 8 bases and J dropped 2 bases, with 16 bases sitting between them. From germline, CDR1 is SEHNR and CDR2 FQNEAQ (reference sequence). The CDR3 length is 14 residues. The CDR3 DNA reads TGTGCCAGCGGGTGGGGGGATAGGCCCTACGAGCAGTACTTC. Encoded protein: CASGWGDRPYEQYF.

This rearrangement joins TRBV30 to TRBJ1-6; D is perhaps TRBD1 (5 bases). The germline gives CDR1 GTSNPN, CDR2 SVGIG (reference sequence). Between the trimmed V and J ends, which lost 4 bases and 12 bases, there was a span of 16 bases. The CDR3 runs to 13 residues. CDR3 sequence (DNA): TGTGCCTGGACGTTGGACACCCCAGGACCCCTCCACTTT. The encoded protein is CAWTLDTPGPLHF. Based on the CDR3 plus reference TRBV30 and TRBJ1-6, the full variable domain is SQTIHQWPATLVQPVGSPLSLECTVEGTSNPNLYWYRQAAGRGLQLLFYSVGIGQISSEVPQNLSASRPQDRQFILSSKKLLLSDSGFYLCAWTLDTPGPLHFGNGTRLTVT.

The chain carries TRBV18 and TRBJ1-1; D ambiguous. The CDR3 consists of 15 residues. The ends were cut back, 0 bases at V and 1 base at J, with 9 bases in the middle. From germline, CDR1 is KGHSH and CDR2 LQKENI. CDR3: CASSPPSVKNTEAFF. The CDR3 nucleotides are TGTGCCAGCTCACCACCGTCGGTAAAGAACACTGAAGCTTTCTTT. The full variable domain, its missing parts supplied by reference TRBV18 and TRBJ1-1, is NAGVMQNPRHLVRRRGQEARLRCSPMKGHSHVYWYRQLPEEGLKFMVYLQKENIIDESGMPKERFSAEFPKEGPSILRIQQVVRGDSAAYFCASSPPSVKNTEAFFGQGTRLTVV.

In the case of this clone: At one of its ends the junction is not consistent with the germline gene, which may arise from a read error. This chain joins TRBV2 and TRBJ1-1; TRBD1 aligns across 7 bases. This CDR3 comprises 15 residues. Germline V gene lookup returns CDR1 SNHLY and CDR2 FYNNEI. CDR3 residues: CASIENRGKNAEAFF. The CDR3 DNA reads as TGTGCCAGCATCGAAAACAGGGGTAAGAACGCTGAAGCTTTCTTT.

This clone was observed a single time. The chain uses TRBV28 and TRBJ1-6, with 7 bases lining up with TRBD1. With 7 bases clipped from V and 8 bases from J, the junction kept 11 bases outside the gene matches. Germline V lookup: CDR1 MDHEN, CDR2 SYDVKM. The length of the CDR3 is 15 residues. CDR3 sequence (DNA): TGTGCCAGCACCCTACAGGGGCGGGTGGATTCACCCCTCCACTTT. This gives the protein CASTLQGRVDSPLHF.

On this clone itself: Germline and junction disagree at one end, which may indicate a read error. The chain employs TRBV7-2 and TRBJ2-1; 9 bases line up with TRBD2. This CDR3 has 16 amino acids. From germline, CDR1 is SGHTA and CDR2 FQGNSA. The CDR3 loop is CVSSLDGSGGYNEQFF. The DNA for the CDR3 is TGTGTCAGCAGCTTAGATGGTAGCGGGGGCTACAATGAGCAGTTCTTC.

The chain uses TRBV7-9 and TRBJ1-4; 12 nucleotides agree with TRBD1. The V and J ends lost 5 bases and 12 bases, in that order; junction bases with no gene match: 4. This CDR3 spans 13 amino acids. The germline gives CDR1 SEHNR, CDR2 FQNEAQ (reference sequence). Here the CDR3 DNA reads TGTGCCAGCAGCGGCCGGGACAGGGGGCAACTGTTTTTT. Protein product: CASSGRDRGQLFF.

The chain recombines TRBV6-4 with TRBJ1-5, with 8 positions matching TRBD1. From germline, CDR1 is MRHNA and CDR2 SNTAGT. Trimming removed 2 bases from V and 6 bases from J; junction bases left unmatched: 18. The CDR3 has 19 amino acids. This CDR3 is CASSDSGTGPLSWRQPQHF. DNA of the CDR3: TGTGCCAGCAGTGACAGCGGGACAGGACCTTTGTCTTGGCGTCAGCCCCAGCATTTT.